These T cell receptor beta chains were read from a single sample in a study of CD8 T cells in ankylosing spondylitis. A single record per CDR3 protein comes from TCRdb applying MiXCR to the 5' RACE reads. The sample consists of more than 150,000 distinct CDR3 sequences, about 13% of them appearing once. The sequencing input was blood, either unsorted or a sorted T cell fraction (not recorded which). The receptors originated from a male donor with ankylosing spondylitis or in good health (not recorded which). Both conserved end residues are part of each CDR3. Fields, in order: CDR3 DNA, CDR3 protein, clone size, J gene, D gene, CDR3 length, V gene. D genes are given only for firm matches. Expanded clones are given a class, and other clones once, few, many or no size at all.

TGTGCCAGCAAGGGCCCAGGTCTGAGTGAGCAGTACTTC CASKGPGLSEQYF few TRBJ2-7 . 13 TRBV27
TGTGCCAGCAGCCACTCCGCAGAAGGTTCGTCGGGATACGAGCAGTACTTC CASSHSAEGSSGYEQYF few TRBJ2-7 . 17 TRBV16
TGTGCCAGCATTCGGCGGGGGGCGACAGATACGCAGTATTTT CASIRRGATDTQYF . TRBJ2-3 TRBD2 14 TRBV27
TGCGCCAGCAGCCGCCTCAAGGGACAGGAATCCCCCACGACCTTC CASSRLKGQESPTTF . TRBJ1-2 TRBD1 15 TRBV4-1
TGCTGTGCTAGAGCCTACTCCGATACATTGGTAGGAGAGACCCAGTACTTC CCARAYSDTLVGETQYF . TRBJ2-5 . 17 TRBV20-1
TGCGCCAGCAGCCAGGGGACAGGCCTCGGGGGTTTGAACACTGAAGCTTTCTTT CASSQGTGLGGLNTEAFF few TRBJ1-1 TRBD1 18 TRBV4-1
TGTGCCATCAGTCCAAAAGGTGGTCAGTCCATCTCCTACGAGCAGTACTTC CAISPKGGQSISYEQYF . TRBJ2-7 . 17 TRBV10-3
TGCGCCAGCAGCCATCTCAGCGGACAGGCAGCTAACTATGGCTACACCTTC CASSHLSGQAANYGYTF many TRBJ1-2 TRBD1 17 TRBV4-1
TGCGCGACGAGCGGGGGGGATTACAATGAGCAGTTCTTC CATSGGDYNEQFF . TRBJ2-1 TRBD2 13 TRBV7-9
TGTGCCAGCAGTGAATGGGGTACGGAGACCCAGTACTTC CASSEWGTETQYF few TRBJ2-5 . 13 TRBV25-1